The 11 T cell receptor beta chains below all came from one sample that was sequenced in a study of graft-versus-host responses after intestinal transplantation. The protocol was immunoSEQ multiplex PCR, while the TCRdb copy is restricted to in-frame clones and leaves out a portion. The data contain 130,000 to 150,000 clones, around nine tenths of them singletons. These TCRs' antigens remain unknown. The starting material was unstimulated CD4+ T cells sorted from spleen or lymph node cells, obtained before intestinal transplant. The receptor source for this set is a human donor who received an intestinal transplant.

This chain joins TRBV28 and TRBJ1-5; TRBD1 agrees at 7 bases. The CDR3 length is 14 residues. Trimming at V came to 2 bases and at J to 4 bases, leaving 2 bases not matched to a gene. Germline V gives CDR1 MDHEN, CDR2 SYDVKM. The CDR3 sequence: CASSLGTVNQPQHF. CDR3 sequence (DNA): TGTGCCAGCAGTTTAGGGACAGTAAATCAGCCCCAGCATTTT.

As regards this clone: A read error may produce the germline difference seen at one junction end. The chain joins TRBV11-3 to TRBJ2-7, with D possibly matching TRBD1 (6 bases). Germline assignment: CDR1 SGHNT and CDR2 YENEEA. The CDR3 runs 14 residues. The CDR3, as DNA: TGTGTCAGCAGCTTAGATCCTGCAGGGGTCGAGCAGTACTTC. As protein: CVSSLDPAGVEQYF.

This clone was observed a single time. The chain has TRBV4-3 and TRBJ2-1, with TRBD2 matching over 13 bases. V trimming: 3 bases; J trimming: 0 bases; junction bases outside the gene matches: 2. CDR1 LGHNA and CDR2 YSLEER come from the germline V gene. This CDR3 is built from 17 residues. CDR3 in DNA: TGCGCCAGCAGCCAGTGGACTAGCGGGAGCTCCTACAATGAGCAGTTCTTC. Translating gives CASSQWTSGSSYNEQFF.

The chain links TRBV11-2 to TRBJ2-1, with D unclear. Trimming removed 3 bases at V and 0 bases at J, with 9 bases between. Germline-derived CDR1 and CDR2 are SGHAT and FQNNGV. The CDR3 extends over 15 amino acids. CDR3 nucleotide sequence: TGTGCCAGCAGCTTGGGTACGGGCTCCTACAATGAGCAGTTCTTC. This gives the protein CASSLGTGSYNEQFF.

The rearrangement joins TRBV7-2 to TRBJ2-7, with 10 positions matching TRBD2. With V trimmed by 6 bases and J by 6 bases, 8 bases remained unmatched. CDR1 and CDR2 (germline): SGHTA, FQGNSA. CDR3 length: 14 residues. CDR3 amino acids: CASSPASGSSEQYF. CDR3 DNA sequence: TGTGCCAGCAGTCCGGCTAGCGGGAGTAGCGAGCAGTACTTC.

This clone was recorded once. V gene TRBV5-1 combines with J gene TRBJ1-2; tentatively, D is TRBD1 (5 bases). Germline V gene lookup returns CDR1 SGHRS and CDR2 YFSETQ. The length of the CDR3 is 13 residues. V lost 4 bases and J lost 4, with 11 bases in between. For the CDR3, the DNA is TGCGCCAGCAGCCTGGGGCCGGGCTATGGCTACACCTTC. Its translation: CASSLGPGYGYTF.

CDR3 nucleotide sequence: TGTGCCAGCAGTAGGGCCAGGGACACTGAAGCTTTCTTT. It specifies CASSRARDTEAFF. V is TRBV6-1 and J is TRBJ1-1; D may be TRBD1 (5 bases). V lost 5 bases and J lost 3, with 10 bases in between. Germline CDR1 and CDR2: MNHNS and SASEGT. The length of the CDR3 is 13 residues.

This clone occurred once. The chain uses TRBV6-1 and TRBJ2-5; D unresolved. V was shortened by 5 bases and J by 5 bases, with 15 bases between the two germline ends. Germline V gene data show CDR1 as MNHNS and CDR2 as SASEGT. This CDR3 is built from 14 residues. The CDR3 coding sequence is TGTGCCAGCAGTCCCCGGACCGTAGGGGAGACCCAGTACTTC. It codes for CASSPRTVGETQYF.

V and J are TRBV4-2 and TRBJ2-3; 10 nucleotides agree with TRBD2. This CDR3 is 15 amino acids long. V shed 6 bases and J 0 bases; nucleotides not matched to a gene: 3. Germline V gives CDR1 LGHNA, CDR2 YNFKEQ. The CDR3 spells CASSKTSGSTDTQYF. CDR3 coding DNA: TGTGCCAGCAGTAAGACTAGCGGGAGCACAGATACGCAGTATTTT.

This chain links TRBV13 with TRBJ2-7; no reliable D call. The V end lost 6 bases, the J end lost 0 bases, and 9 bases lay between the germline ends. Germline V gene lookup returns CDR1 PRHDT and CDR2 FYEKMQ (reference sequence). The CDR3 has 13 amino acids. The CDR3 protein is CASSNRYSYEQYF. CDR3 sequence (DNA): TGTGCCAGCAGTAACCGATACTCCTACGAGCAGTACTTC.

The chain recombines TRBV16 with TRBJ1-1; D is ambiguous. The ends were cut back, 1 base at V and 8 bases at J, with 11 bases in the middle. The CDR3 length is 13 residues. Per the germline V gene, CDR1 is KGHSY and CDR2 is FQNENV. CDR3: CASSQLGWAEAFF. The CDR3 DNA reads TGTGCCAGCAGCCAATTGGGCTGGGCAGAAGCTTTCTTT.